One sample yielded the 2 T cell receptor beta chains listed below, sequenced in a study of CD8 T cells in Susac syndrome. An amount of RNA that ranged from roughly 0.5 to 1 ug was reverse transcribed with random hexamers. Via MiXCR, TCRdb re-called the immunoSEQ multiplex PCR reads, giving one row per CDR3 protein. This table holds under 200,000 distinct CDR3 sequences, roughly 94% found once. The sequencing input was CD4+ T cells from PBMCs. Receptor source: a human donor with Susac syndrome.

This sequence joins TRBV12-3 or TRBV12-4 and TRBJ2-3, with a weak D call TRBD1 (6 bases). CDR3 length equals 11 residues. The V end lost 5 bases, the J end lost 11 bases, and 11 bases lay between the germline ends. CDR3 DNA sequence: TGTGCCAGCAGTGGTGGACAGATGCAGTATTTT. This gives the protein CASSGGQMQYF.

The chain joins TRBV15 to TRBJ2-7, with TRBD1 identical over 7 bases. CDR1 is LNHNV and CDR2 is YYDKDF in the germline V gene (reference sequence). The length of the CDR3 is 13 residues. V lost 8 bases and J lost 3; bases outside the gene matches: 7. CDR3 DNA: TGTGCCACCGCAAATCAGGGGGACTACGAGCAGTACTTC. This translates into CATANQGDYEQYF. Drawing the rest from reference TRBV15 and TRBJ2-7, the complete variable domain is DAMVIQNPRYQVTQFGKPVTLSCSQTLNHNVMYWYQQKSSQAPKLLFHYYDKDFNNEADTPDNFQSRRPNTSFCFLDIRSPGLGDTAMYLCATANQGDYEQYFGPGTRLTVT.